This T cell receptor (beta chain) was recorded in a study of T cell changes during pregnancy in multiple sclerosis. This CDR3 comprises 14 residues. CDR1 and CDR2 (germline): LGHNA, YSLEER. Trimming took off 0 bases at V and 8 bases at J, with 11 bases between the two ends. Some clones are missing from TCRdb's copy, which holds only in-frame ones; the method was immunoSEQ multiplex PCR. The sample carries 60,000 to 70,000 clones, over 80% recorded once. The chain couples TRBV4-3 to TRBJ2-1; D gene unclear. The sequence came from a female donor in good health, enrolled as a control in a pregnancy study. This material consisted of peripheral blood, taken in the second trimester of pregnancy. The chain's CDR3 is CASSQDPSGYEQFF. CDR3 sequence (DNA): TGCGCCAGCAGCCAAGACCCGTCGGGTTATGAGCAGTTCTTC.